This TCR beta chain was sequenced in a study of beta chain features in type 1 diabetes. Study conclusions and caveats: There was no resolution here of whether HLA type influences TCRB rearrangement.

V lost 7 bases and J lost 4; bases outside the gene matches: 8. The CDR3 totals 14 residues. The germline V gene encodes CDR1 SQVTM and CDR2 ANQGSEA. The entirety of the isolated RNA underwent reverse transcription, so expressed TCRB transcripts were sequenced. The protocol was immunoSEQ multiplex PCR, while the TCRdb copy is restricted to in-frame clones and leaves out a portion. This table holds 300,000 to 400,000 clones, 11% found once. A remark on this clone: The antigen is undetermined.

Sequencing was carried out using naive CD4+ T cells from blood. This receptor was taken from a woman aged 25 to 45 in good health. The chain recombines TRBV29-1 with TRBJ2-1; 9 bases align to TRBD2. In DNA form, the CDR3 reads TGCAGCGCGGTGCGGGGGGGAAATTACAATGAGCAGTTCTTC. Translation gives CSAVRGGNYNEQFF.